This T cell receptor (beta chain) comes out of a study of T cells after yellow fever vaccination (dated by TCRdb to the late 2010s). Broadly, across the study: The SMART-Seq v4 Ultra Low Input RNA kit was used to prepare libraries from fractions with low cell numbers. Two healthy male donors made up the cohort, one aged 18 to 30 years and the other aged 30 to 39 years. To track T-cell clones before and after primary and booster YFV17D yellow fever vaccination, bulk TCR alpha and beta repertoires were sequenced longitudinally. Bulk PBMC replicates and cell subsets were isolated from blood drawn at multiple timepoints before and after both primary and secondary immunization. The paper's findings and limits, for the study overall: After the booster, most clones that had expanded after primary vaccination were detected again (nearly 97% of CD4 and about 88% of CD8), suggesting broad maintenance of memory. The secondary T-cell response was found to be weaker but faster than the primary response, with a peak reached on day 5 rather than on day 15. FACS-sorted repertoires could contain abundant contaminating clonotypes from the bulk population, so computational filtering was required. A small share of clonotypes occurred in both CD4 and CD8 compartments, likely arising from convergent recombination. The study included only a couple of donors, which limits how far the findings can be generalized.

Synthesis of TCR cDNA relied on 5'RACE template switching, a step that introduced a universal primer site along with unique molecular identifiers. Priming of cDNA synthesis was performed from both the TCR alpha and TCR beta constant segments. Library amplification involved two PCR steps, and the second step added sample barcodes and sequencing adapters. Sequencing of libraries was performed on Illumina HiSeq 2500 (2x100 bp) or NovaSeq (2x150 bp). The authors' pipeline ran thus. Reads were demultiplexed and collapsed into UMI consensus sequences with MIGEC, and V(D)J alignment was performed with MiXCR. Vaccine-responding clonotypes were identified with edgeR using replicate PBMC samples, with FDR below 0.01 and a log2 fold change above 5 up to day 15 being required. Each bulk clonotype received a CD4 or CD8 identity based on whether the sequenced CD4 or CD8 repertoire contained that clonotype at higher abundance. Starting from the raw public reads, TCRdb applied fastp trimming at Q25, assembled clones with MiXCR and retained in-frame beta chains. CDR3 protein duplicates are merged, each entry listing the most common genes and DNA. TCRdb, not the original authors, processed these V and J calls. This sample comprises roughly 120,000 distinct CDR3 sequences, approximately 7% of them detected only once. Together, the top ten hold nearly 2.5% of the sample.

This specimen's treatment or condition label, per the study, means: live attenuated yellow fever vaccine strain. A standard Ficoll-Paque protocol was used to isolate PBMCs from peripheral blood. CD4 and CD8 T-cell fractions were isolated with Dynabeads CD4 and CD8 positive selection kits. TriZol was used to extract RNA from bulk PBMCs, CD4 and CD8 fractions, and dextramer-positive and dextramer-negative fractions. This clonotype has ten or more counts. This receptor's antigen is unknown. Per-base qualities were not stored, and no clone one base away is much larger. Based on the germline V gene, the CDR1 and CDR2 sequences are SGHRS and YFSETQ. Trimming costs V 3 bases and J 8 bases, and their ends lie 14 bases apart. The cysteine opens and the phenylalanine closes a CDR3 of 14 amino acids. Kept here is only the CDR3 DNA, which spans 42 bases and is read in frame from base 1.

This receptor was identified in a man between 18 and 35 years old who received the YFV17D yellow fever vaccine. The source was CD4+ T cells sorted from PBMCs, collected around 10 days after the first yellow fever vaccination. The chain is made from TRBV5-1 and TRBJ2-2; tentative D gene TRBD1, with 6 bases matching. The CDR3 in this case is CASSWGHLPGELFF. The DNA reads TGCGCCAGCAGCTGGGGACACCTCCCTGGGGAGCTGTTTTTT. Reference TRBV5-1 and TRBJ2-2 genes cover what lies past the CDR3, so the full variable domain is KAGVTQTPRYLIKTRGQQVTLSCSPISGHRSVSWYQQTPGQGLQFLFEYFSETQRNKGNFPGRFSGRQFSNSRSEMNVSTLELGDSALYLCASSWGHLPGELFFGEGSRLTVL.